This passage covers 17 T cell receptor beta chains from one sample sequenced in a study of T cells in Graves' hyperthyroidism and ophthalmopathy. TCR beta CDR3 regions were amplified from RNA transcripts. The HTBI set primed first-round TCR CDR3 RT-PCR. TCRdb processed the multiplex PCR reads anew with MiXCR; each CDR3 protein has one entry. The sample has about 740,000 distinct CDR3 sequences, 14% seen once. The sequencing sample was made of blood. These receptors were taken from a young woman with Graves' hyperthyroidism.

V gene TRBV20-1 combines with J gene TRBJ2-2; 14 positions match TRBD2. The length of the CDR3 is 16 residues. V was clipped by 5 bases and J by 9 bases; unmatched bases: 11. Germline V gene sequence: CDR1 DFQATT, CDR2 SNEGSKA (reference sequence). CDR3 sequence (DNA): TGCAGTGCTCCGGGACTAGCGGGAGCACCGATTAGGGAGCTGTTTTTT. The encoded protein is CSAPGLAGAPIRELFF.

The sample holds many counts of this clonotype. The gene calls are TRBV11-2 and TRBJ1-1; D not certain. Germline V gene lookup returns CDR1 SGHAT and CDR2 FQNNGV. This CDR3 comprises 15 residues. The ends were cut back, 0 bases at V and 1 base at J, with 9 bases in the middle. CDR3: CASSLELGPNTEAFF. CDR3 nucleotide sequence: TGTGCCAGCAGCTTAGAGCTTGGGCCGAACACTGAAGCTTTCTTT.

In its sample, this clonotype was seen many times. V and J are TRBV24-1 and TRBJ2-1, with 8 bases that match TRBD2. V shed 4 bases and J 2 bases; nucleotides not matched to a gene: 6. The CDR3 sequence is 16 residues long. CDR1 KGHDR and CDR2 SFDVKD come from the germline V gene. As DNA, the CDR3 is TGTGCCACCAGTGAGCCCACTAGCGGAGCCTACAATGAGCAGTTCTTC. This codes for CATSEPTSGAYNEQFF.

This clonotype was picked up a small number of times. The genes are TRBV28 and TRBJ2-7; TRBD1 aligns across 9 bases. The CDR3 contains 15 residues. CDR1 MDHEN and CDR2 SYDVKM come from the germline V gene. The V gene end was trimmed by 8 bases and the J gene end by 4 bases; junction bases not matched to a gene: 12. The CDR3 DNA reads TGTGCCAGCCAGACTTCCGGGACAGGGCGATACGAGCAGTACTTC. This translates into CASQTSGTGRYEQYF.

This clonotype was seen at least ten times. The V call is TRBV12-3 or TRBV12-4, the J call TRBJ2-1, with TRBD1 matching over 8 bases. The length of the CDR3 is 15 residues. Unmatched junction bases numbered 12, after V lost 6 bases and J lost 8 bases. The CDR3 sequence is CASSWTGIIVDEQFF. The CDR3 nucleotides read TGTGCCAGCAGCTGGACAGGGATTATCGTCGATGAGCAGTTCTTC.

This clonotype was observed at least ten times. The chain joins TRBV18 to TRBJ2-1, with TRBD2 as a possible D gene (5 bases). The germline V gene has CDR1 KGHSH and CDR2 LQKENI. The CDR3 sequence is 14 residues long. V dropped 0 bases and J dropped 7 bases, with 10 bases sitting between them. The CDR3 loop is CASSPPPGSNEQFF. The CDR3 DNA is TGTGCCAGCTCACCACCGCCGGGGTCGAATGAGCAGTTCTTC.

The chain combines TRBV7-6 with TRBJ2-7; TRBD2 matches at 9 bases. V lost 0 bases and J lost 4; bases outside the gene matches: 7. The CDR3 covers 16 residues. CDR1 SGHVS and CDR2 FNYEAQ come from the germline V gene. The CDR3 sequence: CASSLAGRGGLYEQYF. The DNA for the CDR3 is TGTGCCAGCAGCTTAGCGGGGCGGGGGGGCCTTTACGAGCAGTACTTC.

At least ten counts were recorded for this clonotype. This rearrangement joins TRBV20-1 to TRBJ2-1; the D gene is possibly TRBD2 (5 bases). The length of the CDR3 is 15 residues. CDR1 DFQATT and CDR2 SNEGSKA come from the germline V gene (reference sequence). V lost 1 base and J 3 bases, leaving 13 bases between the germline ends. DNA for the CDR3: TGCAGTGCTAGAGGATGGGAGCGAGACTACAATGAGCAGTTCTTC. Translated, it gives CSARGWERDYNEQFF.

This clonotype was observed a handful of times. This sequence joins TRBV6-1 and TRBJ2-1; 7 bases line up with TRBD2. Unmatched junction bases numbered 6, after V lost 4 bases and J lost 6 bases. This CDR3 spans 14 amino acids. CDR1 MNHNS and CDR2 SASEGT come from the germline V gene. The CDR3 DNA is TGTGCCAGCAGTGCGGGAGGTACACGCAATGAGCAGTTCTTC. Amino acid sequence: CASSAGGTRNEQFF.

The gene calls are TRBV4-1 and TRBJ2-7; D not resolved. The V end lost 0 bases, the J end lost 4 bases, and 10 bases lay between the germline ends. Germline V lookup: CDR1 MGHRA, CDR2 YSYEKL. The CDR3 contains 14 residues. DNA for the CDR3: TGCGCCAGCAGCCAAGATCTGAGTCAGTACGAGCAGTACTTC. Its translation: CASSQDLSQYEQYF.

J is TRBJ2-5 and V is TRBV6-1; D is perhaps TRBD2 (7 bases). This CDR3 has 17 residues. V was shortened by 3 bases and J by 2 bases, with 19 bases between the two germline ends. Germline lookup yields CDR1 MNHNS and CDR2 SASEGT. The CDR3 is CASSERENWGLQETQYF. The CDR3 DNA sequence: TGTGCCAGCAGTGAGCGGGAGAACTGGGGGCTTCAAGAGACCCAGTACTTC.

The chain links TRBV12-3 or TRBV12-4 to TRBJ1-6; tentative D call: TRBD1 (5 bases). Deletions cut 9 bases from V and 5 bases from J, with 17 bases between. The CDR3 totals 15 residues. CDR3 protein: CASSVGDLNNSPLHF. In nucleotides, the CDR3 is TGTGCCAGTTCCGTCGGGGACCTTAATAATTCACCCCTCCACTTT.

This clonotype was found many times. The V call is TRBV6-2 or TRBV6-3, the J call TRBJ1-1, with a weak D call TRBD1 (6 bases). This CDR3 contains 14 residues. CDR1 is MNHEY and CDR2 is SVGEGT in the germline V gene. With 6 bases removed from V and 4 bases from J, the gap between germline ends came to 15 bases. The CDR3 reads CASRLQGVVTEAFF. The CDR3 bases are TGTGCCAGCAGATTACAGGGTGTAGTCACTGAAGCTTTCTTT.

This clonotype was found many times. This chain links TRBV28 with TRBJ1-6; D uncertain. Germline V lookup: CDR1 MDHEN, CDR2 SYDVKM. The CDR3 loop spans 12 amino acids. Trimming pared 5 bases from V and 10 bases from J, leaving 9 bases between. As DNA, the CDR3 is TGTGCCAGCAGTCCTAGGACCTCACCCCTCCACTTT. Protein sequence: CASSPRTSPLHF.

Only a few counts were recorded for this clonotype. Relative to the germline gene, one junction end is altered; a read error may explain this. The chain recombines TRBV6-2 or TRBV6-3 with TRBJ2-7; D unclear. The germline CDR1 and CDR2 sequences are MNHEY and SVGEGT. The CDR3 has 11 amino acids. Written as DNA, the CDR3 is TGTGCCAGCAGTTATCAGGTCGAGCGGTACTTC. This sequence encodes CASSYQVERYF.

This chain links TRBV6-2 or TRBV6-3 with TRBJ2-1; no clear D. CDR1 is MNHEY, CDR2 SVGEGT, per germline. The V gene lost 2 bases and the J gene lost 4 bases, with 6 bases spanning the gap. The CDR3 length is 13 residues. In DNA, the CDR3 is TGTGCCAGCAGTTACGGGGAATACAATGAGCAGTTCTTC. Protein: CASSYGEYNEQFF.

This clonotype was observed a few times. This chain uses TRBV7-9 with TRBJ1-5; a possible D gene is TRBD1 (6 bases). CDR1 SEHNR and CDR2 FQNEAQ come from the germline V gene (reference sequence). V lost 5 bases to trimming and J lost 8 bases, with 22 bases between them. The CDR3 runs to 16 residues. The CDR3 protein is CASSPSSKGGMEPQHF. As DNA, the CDR3 is TGTGCCAGCAGCCCATCCTCGAAAGGGGGGATGGAGCCCCAGCATTTT.